This T cell receptor (beta chain) came from a study of beta chain features in type 1 diabetes. The wider study: No age, gender or cell yield differences were seen between patients and healthy donors. Broader study findings: Shortening that was moderate but significant affected the TCRB CDR3s of Type 1 diabetes patients in all four CD4+ subsets.

Only a few counts were recorded for this clone. The antigen remains undetermined. The CDR3 extends over 14 amino acids. V lost 5 bases and J 4 bases, leaving 12 bases between the germline ends. The germline CDR1 and CDR2 sequences are SGDLS and YYNGEE. The isolated RNA, all of it, was reverse transcribed, so expressed TCRB transcripts were what got sequenced. Measured with immunoSEQ multiplex PCR; TCRdb has only the in-frame clones, and not every one. In the table there are over 150,000 clones, 10% to 13% of which are singletons. Material for sequencing was central memory CD4+ T cells from blood. The receptor was derived from a man younger than 45 with type 1 diabetes. This chain connects TRBV9 to TRBJ1-4, with a tentative D call TRBD1 (5 bases). The CDR3, as DNA: TGTGCCAGCAGTAGAGACAGCTATAATGAAAAACTGTTTTTT. Translation: CASSRDSYNEKLFF.